A selection of T cell receptor beta chains follows, all from one sample in a study of T-cell memory formation after mild COVID-19. TCRdb reprocessed the 5' RACE reads via MiXCR and lists one record per CDR3 protein. The sample has under 400,000 distinct CDR3 sequences, more than 20% seen once. The sequenced material came from PBMCs or a T cell subset sorted from them (not recorded which). All receptors come from an adult woman who had mild COVID-19 (a few samples of this study predate the infection). Cell type and time point are not known. The CDR3 runs from the conserved cysteine through the conserved F or W. The order of the fields is J gene, D gene, V gene, clone size, CDR3 DNA, CDR3 protein. The D gene is left open where the match is weak. Not all rows give a size; the values are once, few, many and, for expanded clones, a class.

TRBJ2-3	NA	TRBV5-1	NA	TGCGCCAGCAGCGCCTCCGGGACCTTCACAGATACGCAGTATTTT	CASSASGTFTDTQYF
TRBJ1-2	NA	TRBV6-5	few	TGTGCCAGCAGCTCCGGACAGAACCTCTATGGCTACACCTTC	CASSSGQNLYGYTF
TRBJ2-7	TRBD2	TRBV4-3	few	TGCGCCAGCAGCCAAGATGGACTAGCGGTCTACGAGCAGTACTTC	CASSQDGLAVYEQYF
TRBJ2-7	TRBD1	TRBV9	few	TGTGCCAGCAGCGCCAACAGACAGGGTCTGTACTACGAGCAGTACTTC	CASSANRQGLYYEQYF
TRBJ2-5	NA	TRBV29-1	NA	TGCAGCGTTGGAGGCTTCGCTACTCAACAGACCCAGTACTTC	CSVGGFATQQTQYF
TRBJ2-5	TRBD1	TRBV2	few	TGTGCCAGTACTAAACAGGGGGCTGGTGAGACCCAGTACTTC	CASTKQGAGETQYF
TRBJ2-2	NA	TRBV24-1	few	TGTGCCACCAGTGATTCACCTGGGACACAAGTTACCGGGGAGCTGTTTTTT	CATSDSPGTQVTGELFF
TRBJ2-7	NA	TRBV14	NA	TGTGCCAGCAGCCAAGTAGCTAGTCGGAGGGCGGGTGAGCAGTACTTC	CASSQVASRRAGEQYF
TRBJ1-6	TRBD1	TRBV5-1	NA	TGCGCCAGCAGCCTCAGACAGGGGTGGGATTTACCCCTCCACTTT	CASSLRQGWDLPLHF
TRBJ2-1	TRBD2	TRBV20-1	NA	TGCAGTGCTAGACTAGCGGGAGGATACAATGAGCAGTTCTTC	CSARLAGGYNEQFF
TRBJ1-1	NA	TRBV19	NA	TGTGCCAGTAGTACCTACACTGAAGCTTTCTTT	CASSTYTEAFF
TRBJ1-2	NA	TRBV5-1	few	TGCGCCAGCAGCCCCGGGGGGGCTAACTATGGCTACACCTTC	CASSPGGANYGYTF
TRBJ2-5	TRBD2	TRBV6-1	NA	TGTGCCAGCGGACCGGGGGAGCGGGGGGGCGGAGAGACCCAGTACTTC	CASGPGERGGGETQYF
TRBJ2-5	NA	TRBV5-1	few	TGCGCCAGCAGCTTGAACGACAGAGGAGAGACCCAGTACTTC	CASSLNDRGETQYF
TRBJ2-5	NA	TRBV12-3/TRBV12-4	NA	TGTGCCAGCAGTCCCGACAGGAGAGAGACCCAGTACTTC	CASSPDRRETQYF
TRBJ2-3	TRBD1	TRBV2	NA	TGTGCCAGCAGTGGCCCGGACAGGGAGGATACGCAGTATTTT	CASSGPDREDTQYF